A selection of T cell receptor beta chains follows, all from one sample in a study of blood T cell repertoires in COVID-19. The protocol was immunoSEQ multiplex PCR, while the TCRdb copy is restricted to in-frame clones and leaves out a portion. Among around 250,000 clones listed, 75% to 85% were seen once. What was sequenced was PBMCs or T cells enriched from blood (not recorded which). These receptors all stem from a woman in her 50s with acute COVID-19. The CDR3 runs from the conserved cysteine through the conserved F or W. The D gene is left open where the match is weak. Clone size is stated in some rows and not others, as once, few, many or a class when expanded.

D,J,V,size,CDR3,DNA
.,TRBJ2-2,TRBV4-3,once,CASSQSRVTGELFF,TGCGCCAGCAGCCAAAGTCGAGTGACCGGGGAGCTGTTTTTT
.,TRBJ1-2,TRBV7-2,.,CASSLEVSPNYYGYTF,TGTGCCAGCAGCTTAGAAGTATCACCAAACTACTATGGCTACACCTTC
.,TRBJ1-3,TRBV7-3,.,CASSPPKKSSVHHPGNTIYF,TGTGCCAGCAGTCCCCCGAAAAAGAGTTCCGTTCACCACCCTGGAAACACCATATATTTT
TRBD1,TRBJ1-2,TRBV30,.,CAWGRGQGGYGYTF,TGTGCCTGGGGCAGGGGACAGGGGGGCTATGGCTACACCTTC
.,TRBJ2-7,TRBV19,once,CASSIEAAYEQYF,TGTGCCAGTAGTATAGAGGCAGCCTACGAGCAGTACTTC
TRBD1,TRBJ2-2,TRBV6-2/TRBV6-3,.,CASSSFHSGTGAGELFF,TGTGCCAGCAGTTCCTTTCACTCCGGGACAGGGGCCGGGGAGCTGTTTTTT
.,TRBJ1-4,TRBV20-1,.,CSAIDSEKLFF,TGCAGTGCTATCGACAGTGAAAAACTGTTTTTT
TRBD1,TRBJ2-3,TRBV6-5,.,CASSYPRQGGTDTQYF,TGTGCCAGCAGTTATCCCCGACAGGGTGGCACAGATACGCAGTATTTT
TRBD2,TRBJ2-1,TRBV9,.,CASSGRTSVYEQFF,TGTGCCAGCAGCGGGAGGACTAGTGTCTATGAGCAGTTCTTC
TRBD1,TRBJ2-3,TRBV5-1,.,CASSHRDRNTDTQYF,TGCGCCAGCAGCCACCGGGACAGAAACACAGATACGCAGTATTTT